This T cell receptor (beta chain) was identified in a study of response to subunit inactivated influenza vaccine. The sample holds a few counts of this clonotype. As yet, its antigen is unknown. Germline CDR1 and CDR2: SGHTA and FQGNSA. Trimming took 2 bases from V and 3 from J, leaving 14 bases between them. This CDR3 region has 16 residues. Study observations and caveats: Few new T cells, the authors suggested, are recruited by each seasonal influenza vaccination.

From the RT-PCR reads, TCRdb called clonotypes with MiXCR, one entry per CDR3 protein. The sample yields a few hundred thousand distinct CDR3 sequences, less than 15% seen once. The chain has TRBV7-2 and TRBJ1-5, with a possible D match to TRBD1 (6 bases). Sequencing used PBMCs from blood, obtained roughly 12 days after vaccination. The sequence came from a middle-aged man who received an inactivated influenza vaccine. The CDR3: CASSLLGGLVNQPQHF. CDR3 nucleotides: TGTGCCAGCAGCTTATTGGGGGGGCTGGTCAATCAGCCCCAGCATTTT.